A single sample gave rise to the 5 T cell receptor beta chains below, sequenced in a study of blood T cell repertoires in COVID-19. Measured with immunoSEQ multiplex PCR; TCRdb has only the in-frame clones, and not every one. The sample records 85,000 to 120,000 clones, 70% to 85% being singletons. The sample was peripheral blood. The receptors come from a man between 60 and 70 years old with active or convalescent COVID-19.

This clone was observed a few times. The chain links TRBV28 to TRBJ2-1; 10 bases map to TRBD2. Per the germline V gene, CDR1 is MDHEN and CDR2 is SYDVKM. V trimming: 5 bases; J trimming: 9 bases; junction bases outside the gene matches: 16. This CDR3 is built from 17 residues. The CDR3 DNA sequence: TGTGCCAGCAGTCCGACCCGACTAGCGGGTCAGACCCCTGAGCAGTTCTTC. Amino acid sequence: CASSPTRLAGQTPEQFF. The full variable domain, completed using reference TRBV28 and TRBJ2-1, is DVKVTQSSRYLVKRTGEKVFLECVQDMDHENMFWYRQDPGLGLRLIYFSYDVKMKEKGDIPEGYSVSREKKERFSLILESASTNQTSMYLCASSPTRLAGQTPEQFFGPGTRLTVL.

The genes are TRBV6-6 and TRBJ2-1; TRBD2 agrees at 11 bases. V lost 7 bases to trimming and J lost 3 bases; unmatched junction nucleotides: 8. Germline V gene data show CDR1 as MNHNY and CDR2 as SVGAGI (reference sequence). The CDR3 has 16 residues. CDR3 sequence (DNA): TGTGCCAGCACTCCCGCGACTAGCGGGGTCTACAATGAGCAGTTCTTC. This sequence encodes CASTPATSGVYNEQFF.

V and J are TRBV27 and TRBJ1-2; no definite D call. There are 13 residues in the CDR3. V lost 6 bases to trimming and J lost 0 bases, with 8 bases between them. Germline values: CDR1 MNHEY, CDR2 SMNVEV (reference sequence). The CDR3 DNA reads TGTGCCAGCAGGTCGGGAACTAACTATGGCTACACCTTC. Translation: CASRSGTNYGYTF.

Note on this clone: Other DNA sequences in this specimen translate into the identical CDR3. V gene TRBV7-8 combines with J gene TRBJ1-2; perhaps TRBD1 as D (5 bases). The V and J ends lost 1 base and 5 bases respectively, with 11 bases between them. This CDR3 has 14 amino acids. Germline CDR1 and CDR2: SGHVS and FQNEAQ. The DNA for the CDR3 is TGTGCCAGCAGCTTAGGGCGGCAGGGATATGGCTACACCTTC. This gives the protein CASSLGRQGYGYTF.

This clone was seen just once. This chain links TRBV24-1 with TRBJ2-1, with 9 bases that match TRBD2. The ends lost 3 bases at V and 9 bases at J; junction bases unmatched: 8. The CDR3 covers 15 residues. CDR1 KGHDR and CDR2 SFDVKD come from the germline V gene. The CDR3 DNA sequence: TGTGCCACCAGTGATGCCGGGACTAGCTTTGGTGAGCAGTTCTTC. Its protein is CATSDAGTSFGEQFF.